Listed below are T cell receptor beta chains from one sample, sequenced in a study of shared clonotypes between healthy human individuals. TCRdb's copy holds only in-frame clones and misses some; the assay was immunoSEQ multiplex PCR. The sample consists of some 2,000,000 clones, about 95% of them appearing once. The sample taken for sequencing was naive CD8+ T cells sorted from blood. All receptors come from a man younger than 35 in good health. CDR3s include the opening cysteine and the closing phenylalanine or tryptophan. Each record gives: J gene, clone size, V gene, CDR3 protein. Expanded clones get a size class; other rows say once, few or many, or leave the size out.

j_call: TRBJ2-7; clone_size: -; v_call: TRBV29-1; cdr3_aa: CSVRQGSYEQYF
j_call: TRBJ2-3; clone_size: -; v_call: TRBV7-9; cdr3_aa: CASSGVGQITDTQYF
j_call: TRBJ1-6; clone_size: -; v_call: TRBV6-1; cdr3_aa: CARGGSYNSPLHF
j_call: -; clone_size: few; v_call: TRBV6-5; cdr3_aa: CASSYSRGEQYF
j_call: TRBJ2-1; clone_size: -; v_call: TRBV9; cdr3_aa: CASSPNSYEQFF
j_call: TRBJ2-3; clone_size: -; v_call: TRBV9; cdr3_aa: CASSSSGGAGDTQYF
j_call: TRBJ2-3; clone_size: -; v_call: TRBV7-7; cdr3_aa: CASSLVPGASTDTQYF
j_call: TRBJ2-2; clone_size: -; v_call: TRBV13; cdr3_aa: CASSTENTGELFF
j_call: TRBJ2-1; clone_size: -; v_call: TRBV6-1; cdr3_aa: CASSEERSSYNEQFF
j_call: TRBJ2-3; clone_size: -; v_call: TRBV4-3; cdr3_aa: CASSQDRGPIDTQYF
j_call: TRBJ2-1; clone_size: -; v_call: TRBV29-1; cdr3_aa: CSVLGFFTNNEQFF
j_call: TRBJ2-7; clone_size: -; v_call: TRBV4-3; cdr3_aa: CASSQDYSPYEQYF
j_call: TRBJ2-5; clone_size: -; v_call: TRBV28; cdr3_aa: CASSLGLSGTQYF
j_call: TRBJ1-2; clone_size: -; v_call: TRBV11-2; cdr3_aa: CASSFSSSSNYGYTF
j_call: TRBJ2-3; clone_size: once; v_call: TRBV5-1; cdr3_aa: CASGTSDRGYTDTQYF
j_call: TRBJ2-3; clone_size: -; v_call: TRBV29-1; cdr3_aa: CSVEPRGSSTDTQYF
j_call: TRBJ2-3; clone_size: -; v_call: TRBV7-8; cdr3_aa: CASSGDQRGAVSTDTQYF
j_call: TRBJ2-2; clone_size: -; v_call: TRBV6-5; cdr3_aa: CASRSLTVLAGELFF
j_call: TRBJ2-3; clone_size: -; v_call: TRBV28; cdr3_aa: CASSAGLGYRDTQYF
j_call: TRBJ1-6; clone_size: -; v_call: TRBV4-1; cdr3_aa: CASSQESISFSYNSPLHF
j_call: TRBJ1-2; clone_size: -; v_call: TRBV5-4; cdr3_aa: CASSYTGGSGYTF
j_call: TRBJ2-7; clone_size: -; v_call: TRBV27; cdr3_aa: CASSLLGGEQYF
j_call: TRBJ1-1; clone_size: -; v_call: TRBV9; cdr3_aa: CASSGGTGNTEAFF
j_call: TRBJ1-5; clone_size: -; v_call: TRBV19; cdr3_aa: CASSNPNRGAGPQHF
j_call: TRBJ1-1; clone_size: -; v_call: TRBV29-1; cdr3_aa: CSVEGGRSTEAFF
j_call: TRBJ2-7; clone_size: -; v_call: TRBV5-1; cdr3_aa: CASSLGAYSYEQYF
j_call: TRBJ1-2; clone_size: -; v_call: TRBV7-9; cdr3_aa: CASSPSGTGGYGYTF
j_call: TRBJ2-5; clone_size: -; v_call: TRBV15; cdr3_aa: CATSRPGTEETQYF
j_call: TRBJ1-1; clone_size: few; v_call: TRBV7-9; cdr3_aa: CASSLVGRANTEAFF
j_call: TRBJ2-5; clone_size: -; v_call: TRBV7-9; cdr3_aa: CASSLAVGLQETQYF
j_call: TRBJ1-6; clone_size: -; v_call: TRBV27; cdr3_aa: CASSLAGNPLHF
j_call: TRBJ2-5; clone_size: -; v_call: TRBV2; cdr3_aa: CASSLPLTSGKYQETQYF
j_call: TRBJ1-2; clone_size: -; v_call: TRBV10-2; cdr3_aa: CASSSSPGTGVGYTF
j_call: TRBJ2-3; clone_size: -; v_call: TRBV7-9; cdr3_aa: CASSTMLESSTDTQYF
j_call: TRBJ2-1; clone_size: -; v_call: TRBV10-1; cdr3_aa: CASSDTDYNEQFF
j_call: TRBJ2-7; clone_size: -; v_call: TRBV11-2; cdr3_aa: CASSPDRAEQYF
j_call: TRBJ2-7; clone_size: -; v_call: TRBV15; cdr3_aa: CATSSPMGLSEQYF
j_call: TRBJ2-4; clone_size: -; v_call: TRBV11-2; cdr3_aa: CASSLDAKNIQYF
j_call: TRBJ1-1; clone_size: -; v_call: TRBV10-1; cdr3_aa: CASRGHPNTEAFF
j_call: TRBJ2-5; clone_size: -; v_call: TRBV4-1; cdr3_aa: CASSQEVVKETQYF
j_call: TRBJ2-1; clone_size: -; v_call: TRBV2; cdr3_aa: CASSEAWGRYNEQFF
j_call: TRBJ1-2; clone_size: -; v_call: TRBV20-1; cdr3_aa: CSAIVGAGYTF
j_call: TRBJ2-7; clone_size: -; v_call: TRBV11-2; cdr3_aa: CASTPGTGNPYEQYF
j_call: TRBJ2-3; clone_size: -; v_call: TRBV9; cdr3_aa: CASSVGLASTDTQYF
j_call: TRBJ2-7; clone_size: -; v_call: TRBV10-3; cdr3_aa: CAIRFQDHEQYF
j_call: TRBJ1-1; clone_size: -; v_call: TRBV2; cdr3_aa: CASSAGEIAEAFF
j_call: TRBJ2-7; clone_size: -; v_call: TRBV7-2; cdr3_aa: CASSLAPLYEQYF
j_call: TRBJ2-7; clone_size: -; v_call: TRBV6-1; cdr3_aa: CASSEIRDTSYEQYF
j_call: TRBJ1-4; clone_size: -; v_call: TRBV5-5; cdr3_aa: CASSLVTANNEKLFF
j_call: TRBJ2-7; clone_size: -; v_call: TRBV19; cdr3_aa: CASSPGIGGYEQYF
j_call: TRBJ2-1; clone_size: -; v_call: TRBV6-1; cdr3_aa: CASSEGRGGSYNEQFF